The clone carrying this T cell receptor (beta chain) was picked up one time. The data were produced by immunoSEQ multiplex PCR, yet TCRdb's version contains in-frame clones alone and is incomplete. The sample holds a few million clones, about 92% seen once. Into CD45RA+ naive and CD45RA-negative memory subsets, the CD4+ cells were split. This record belongs to a study of shared clonotypes between healthy human individuals. The CDR3 loop spans 15 amino acids. Trimming left V 0 bases short and J 1 base short, with 5 bases between. Germline CDR1 and CDR2: SGHTS and YDEGEE. Input material: naive CD4+ T cells from PBMCs. Regarding subset: CD45RA+ positively selected. This sequence originates from a man aged 18 to 30 in good health. Some clones in this sample may be carry-over from other donors' samples. The chain has TRBV5-8 and TRBJ2-6; D uncertain. CDR3 region: CASSLVGSGANVLTF. The CDR3 nucleotides are TGTGCCAGCAGCTTGGTTGGGTCTGGGGCCAACGTCCTGACTTTC.